These 20 T cell receptor beta chains were all obtained from the same sample, sequenced in a study of blood T cell repertoires in COVID-19. Only in-frame clones appear in the TCRdb table, and some are missing; sequencing was by immunoSEQ multiplex PCR. The sample holds fewer than 80,000 clones; 90% are singletons and the top ten take 16%. Sequencing was done on a sample of peripheral blood. These TCRs come from a woman of 80 years or more with active or convalescent COVID-19.

The genes are TRBV7-3 and TRBJ1-1; D remains unclear. Germline V gene sequence: CDR1 SGHTA, CDR2 FQGTGA. The CDR3 consists of 15 residues. The V end was cut by 0 bases, the J end by 8 bases, with 16 bases between. The CDR3 coding sequence is TGTGCCAGCAGCTTAACGAATGTGGAGGTGTTGGAAGCTTTCTTT. This codes for CASSLTNVEVLEAFF. Looking up the rest from reference TRBV7-3 and TRBJ1-1 gives the full variable domain: GAGVSQTPSNKVTEKGKYVELRCDPISGHTALYWYRQSLGQGPEFLIYFQGTGAADDSGLPNDRFFAVRPEGSVSTLKIQRTERGDSAVYLCASSLTNVEVLEAFFGQGTRLTVV.

The chain is built from TRBV4-3 and TRBJ2-7; 11 bases map to TRBD2. Germline CDR1 and CDR2: LGHNA and YSLEER. V lost 1 base to trimming and J lost 3 bases; unmatched junction nucleotides: 2. The CDR3 totals 15 residues. CDR3 residues: CASSQGTSGFYEQYF. DNA of the CDR3: TGCGCCAGCAGCCAAGGGACTAGCGGGTTCTACGAGCAGTACTTC.

In this sample, this clone turned up a few times. The chain combines TRBV7-3 with TRBJ1-3; no definite D call. This CDR3 spans 13 amino acids. V dropped 5 bases and J dropped 7 bases, with 12 bases sitting between them. Germline assignment: CDR1 SGHTA and CDR2 FQGTGA. The CDR3 DNA sequence: TGTGCCAGCAGCCCGTATCGAGGGAACACCATATATTTT. It specifies CASSPYRGNTIYF.

The rearrangement uses TRBV21-1 and TRBJ2-7; the table assigns TRBD1, which was not confirmed against the DNA. TRBV21-1 is a listed pseudogene. This CDR3 is built from 15 residues. The CDR3 here is CASSMRGCHYYEQYF. The CDR3 coding sequence is TGTGCCAGCAGCATGAGGGGGTGCCATTATTACGAGCAGTACTTC.

The chain recombines TRBV24-1 with TRBJ1-1; D might be TRBD1 (5 bases). The V end was cut by 0 bases, the J end by 6 bases, with 10 bases between. The CDR3 consists of 14 residues. Germline loops: CDR1 KGHDR, CDR2 SFDVKD. The CDR3: CATSDLAGGSEAFF. CDR3 nucleotide sequence: TGTGCCACCAGTGATTTGGCCGGGGGGTCTGAAGCTTTCTTT.

The chain combines TRBV5-6 with TRBJ2-1; D is possibly TRBD2 (7 bases). In germline, CDR1 is SGHDT, CDR2 YYEEEE. The CDR3 is made up of 17 amino acids. Trimming cost V 0 bases and J 4 bases, with 17 bases left between them. The CDR3 DNA sequence: TGTGCCAGCAGCTTGGCCGGCGGGGGCGAATATTACAATGAGCAGTTCTTC. Residues: CASSLAGGGEYYNEQFF.

V is TRBV5-4 and J is TRBJ2-4; 16 bases match TRBD2. This CDR3 has 18 residues. The germline V gene has CDR1 SGHNT and CDR2 YYREEE (reference sequence). The junction had 12 bases not matched to a gene; V was cut back by 4 bases and J by 8 bases. The CDR3 DNA reads TGTGCCAGCAGCCGGGCTGGGACTAGCGGGGGGGCCGTGGACATTCAGTACTTC. Translation gives CASSRAGTSGGAVDIQYF.

The chain has TRBV6-4 and TRBJ1-1; the D is unclear. The germline V gene has CDR1 MRHNA and CDR2 SNTAGT. This CDR3 has 15 amino acids. V was pared by 0 bases and J by 4 bases, with 12 bases between. The CDR3: CASSDSVRRPTEAFF. CDR3 bases: TGTGCCAGCAGTGACTCTGTGAGGCGCCCCACTGAAGCTTTCTTT.

This clone was counted once. In nucleotides, the CDR3 is TGTGCCAGCAGCCCAGGACAGACGACCTACGAGCAGTACTTC. Translated, it gives CASSPGQTTYEQYF. The gene calls are TRBV9 and TRBJ2-7; TRBD1 is a possible D gene (6 bases). Between the trimmed V and J ends, which lost 4 bases and 2 bases, there was a span of 13 bases. This CDR3 has 14 amino acids. Germline CDR1 SGDLS, CDR2 YYNGEE.

The J gene is TRBJ1-1, the V gene TRBV11-2; TRBD1 might be the D (5 bases). Per germline, CDR1 SGHAT and CDR2 FQNNGV. V lost 6 bases, J lost 2 bases, and 22 bases lay in between. This CDR3 has 17 residues. In DNA form, the CDR3 reads TGTGCCAGCAGGGGTGGGAGGGGAACGCTTCAAAACACTGAAGCTTTCTTT. This encodes CASRGGRGTLQNTEAFF.

The V call is TRBV19, the J call TRBJ1-3, with D unresolved. CDR3 length: 13 amino acids. V dropped 8 bases and J dropped 0 bases, with 8 bases sitting between them. The germline gives CDR1 LNHDA, CDR2 SQIVND (reference sequence). The CDR3 sequence is CASLSGSGNTIYF. For the CDR3, the DNA is TGTGCCAGTCTCAGCGGCTCTGGAAACACCATATATTTT. Complete variable domain (other parts from reference TRBV19 and TRBJ1-3): DGGITQSPKYLFRKEGQNVTLSCEQNLNHDAMYWYRQDPGQGLRLIYYSQIVNDFQKGDIAEGYSVSREKKESFPLTVTSAQKNPTAFYLCASLSGSGNTIYFGEGSWLTVV.

The J gene is TRBJ2-7, the V gene TRBV6-5; the D gene is possibly TRBD1 (6 bases). The CDR3 consists of 15 residues. Deletions cut 6 bases from V and 2 bases from J, with 17 bases between. CDR1 is MNHEY and CDR2 is SVGAGI in the germline V gene. Written as DNA, the CDR3 is TGTGCCAGCAGACAGGGCGCCGGCAGGACCTACGAGCAGTACTTC. Encoded protein: CASRQGAGRTYEQYF.

The chain is built from TRBV6-5 and TRBJ1-2; 7 nucleotides agree with TRBD1. The V and J ends lost 0 bases and 7 bases, in that order; junction bases with no gene match: 8. CDR1 and CDR2 (germline): MNHEY, SVGAGI. The length of the CDR3 is 15 residues. The CDR3 is CASSYSGLQGLGYTF. The CDR3 DNA is TGTGCCAGCAGTTACTCCGGCCTACAGGGGCTTGGCTACACCTTC.

The chain is built from TRBV2 and TRBJ1-4, with TRBD1 matching over 8 bases. Germline V gene data show CDR1 as SNHLY and CDR2 as FYNNEI. This CDR3 spans 16 amino acids. V lost 4 bases, J lost 0 bases, and 4 bases stayed unmatched. The CDR3 sequence: CASSGQGAATNEKLFF. The CDR3 DNA reads TGTGCCAGCAGTGGGCAGGGGGCCGCAACTAATGAAAAACTGTTTTTT.

The gene calls are TRBV6-2 or TRBV6-3 and TRBJ1-2, with 12 bases identical to TRBD1. This CDR3 comprises 16 residues. The V gene end was trimmed by 4 bases and the J gene end by 4 bases; junction bases not matched to a gene: 7. Germline lookup yields CDR1 MNHEY and CDR2 SVGEGT. For the CDR3, the DNA is TGTGCCAGCAGTTCCCTCCCGGGACAGGGGGCCTATGGCTACACCTTC. Its protein is CASSSLPGQGAYGYTF.

The chain uses TRBV3-1 (or the pseudogene TRBV3-2) and TRBJ2-1, with TRBD2 identical over 10 bases. J gave up 7 bases and V 1 base, and 1 base lay outside the gene matches. CDR1 is LGHDT, CDR2 YNNKEL, per germline (reference sequence). This CDR3 spans 14 amino acids. The CDR3 DNA reads TGTGCCAGCAGCCAAGTAGCGGGGGGTAATGAGCAGTTCTTC. As protein: CASSQVAGGNEQFF.

The chain uses TRBV19 and TRBJ1-1; 9 bases are a match to TRBD1. Losses at the gene ends were 6 bases for V and 6 bases for J; bases not matched to a gene: 11. Germline V CDR1 and CDR2: LNHDA, SQIVND (reference sequence). This CDR3 spans 15 amino acids. The CDR3, as DNA: TGTGCCAGTAGAGGACAGGGGCGGTGGGGCGCTGAAGCTTTCTTT. This translates into CASRGQGRWGAEAFF.

The CDR3 loop reads CASSLGSANTGELFF. The CDR3 nucleotides read TGTGCCAGCAGCTTAGGCAGCGCGAACACCGGGGAGCTGTTTTTT. This sequence joins TRBV13 and TRBJ2-2, with no clear D. Germline V gene sequence: CDR1 PRHDT, CDR2 FYEKMQ (reference sequence). The CDR3 is 15 amino acids. V lost 0 bases and J 0 bases, leaving 5 bases between the germline ends.

The CDR3 loop is CASSDSPRGGGGYF. The CDR3 DNA sequence: TGCGCCAGCAGTGACTCACCCCGGGGCGGGGGGGGGTATTTT. The rearrangement uses TRBV10-2 and TRBJ2-3, with 9 bases that match TRBD2. Germline V gene lookup returns CDR1 WSHSY and CDR2 SAAADI. The CDR3 runs 14 residues. V lost 3 bases, J lost 14 bases, and 12 bases stayed unmatched.

The chain combines TRBV29-1 with TRBJ2-7, with D perhaps TRBD1 (5 bases). Trimming pared 4 bases from V and 2 bases from J, leaving 6 bases between. The germline V gene has CDR1 SQVTM and CDR2 ANQGSEA. This CDR3 region has 11 residues. CDR3 sequence reads: CSVGQTYEQYF. Here the CDR3 DNA reads TGCAGCGTTGGACAGACCTACGAGCAGTACTTC.